This T cell receptor beta chain derives from a study of cytomegalovirus exposure and HLA in healthy donors (dated by TCRdb to about 2017). With regard to the full study: According to a later analysis, one platform produced both the 110 or so validation repertoires and the 666 repertoires of the first cohort. The study was designed to test whether signatures of past pathogen exposure could be identified by cataloging public T cell receptors. In addition to the first cohort of about 650 subjects, a separate validation cohort of over 90 different subjects was used. To predict cytomegalovirus infection status, the study combined high-throughput TCR immunosequencing, statistical association of individual TCRs with disease status, and machine learning.

To prepare the library, the immunoSEQ multiplex PCR assay was applied. The source study handled its data this way. To diagnose cytomegalovirus status from the catalog of TCR beta chain sequences, a statistical classification framework was built. TCRdb limited this immuneACCESS table to in-frame rearrangements with V and J called. A share of clones is missing; checked studies link under half to unresolved V genes, and the rest is unexplained. V and J calls and clone size are those listed in that table; D and trimming were worked out from the DNA. This sample is represented by tens of thousands of clones; 80% to 95% of them were singletons. The leading ten clones occupy 1% to 1.4% of the sample. Paper-wide results and their limitations: While some public TCRs were present in many individuals, most TCR sequences turned up only very rarely across donors. In both the original and validation cohorts, the classifier was reported to diagnose cytomegalovirus status with high specificity and sensitivity. Of the cluster scores, approximately 94% were above 0 in a later analysis, which found that TCRs clustered in the first cohort also tended to co-occur in the roughly 130 validation repertoires. In vitro tests confirmed that a few of the cytomegalovirus-associated TCR beta chains recognize cytomegalovirus antigens. A later analysis lacked HLA typing for the validation cohort, so it scored co-occurrence in that cohort across all 130 or so repertoires. It was suggested by the authors that the approach could potentially be generalized to other disease states and immunological phenotypes. The study listed 150 to 200 TCR beta chains as associated with cytomegalovirus.

Germline trimming: 4 bases from V, 4 bases from J; junction bases outside gene matches: 7. Based on the germline V gene (reference sequence), the CDR1 and CDR2 sequences are SGHNT and YYREEE. From the cysteine through the phenylalanine, the CDR3 covers 14 amino acids. The read is trimmed to its CDR3 DNA, 42 bases read in frame from base 1. As to this clone: No cognate antigen has been identified for it. It has no much larger one-base neighbor in the sample; base qualities were not kept.

The donors belonged to the validation cohort of around 110 subjects, which was separate from the roughly 700-subject first cohort. The sequencing sample was made of PBMCs. Here the chain combines TRBV5-4 and TRBJ2-5, and 7 bases in between align with TRBD1. This TCR came from a woman aged 30 to 39 in good health and CMV-seropositive. The sequenced DNA: TGTGCCAGCAGCGAACGACAGGGACGAGAGACCCAGTACTTC. Its product reads: CASSERQGRETQYF.